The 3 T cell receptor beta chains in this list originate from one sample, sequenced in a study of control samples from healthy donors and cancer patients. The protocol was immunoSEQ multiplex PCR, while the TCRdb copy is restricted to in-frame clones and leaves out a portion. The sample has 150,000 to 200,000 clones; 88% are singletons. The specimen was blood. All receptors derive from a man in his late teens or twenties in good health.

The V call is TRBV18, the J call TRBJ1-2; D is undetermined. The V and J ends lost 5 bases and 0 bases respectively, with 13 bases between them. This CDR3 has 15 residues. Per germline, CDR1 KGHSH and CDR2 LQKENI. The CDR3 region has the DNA TGTGCCAGCTCAGGAAGGGTCGAAGCTAACTATGGCTACACCTTC. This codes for CASSGRVEANYGYTF.

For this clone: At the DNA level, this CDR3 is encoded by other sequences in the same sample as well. The CDR3 region has the DNA TGTGCCAGCAGCTTAGATGCGGGAAACAATGAGCAGTTCTTC. This sequence encodes CASSLDAGNNEQFF. The chain is built from TRBV11-2 and TRBJ2-1; perhaps TRBD2 as D (6 bases). CDR1 SGHAT and CDR2 FQNNGV come from the germline V gene. This CDR3 comprises 14 residues. Trimming took off 0 bases at V and 5 bases at J, with 8 bases between the two ends.

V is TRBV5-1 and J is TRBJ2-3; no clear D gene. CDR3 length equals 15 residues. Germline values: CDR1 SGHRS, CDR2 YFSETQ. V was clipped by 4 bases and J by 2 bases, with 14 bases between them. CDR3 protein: CASSRWGSPTDTQYF. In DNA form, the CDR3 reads TGCGCCAGCAGCCGGTGGGGTAGCCCCACAGATACGCAGTATTTT.